The 13 T cell receptor beta chains below were found in one sample sequenced in a study of blood T cell repertoires in COVID-19. Measured with immunoSEQ multiplex PCR; TCRdb has only the in-frame clones, and not every one. In the table there are approximately 72,000 clones, 65% to 90% of which are singletons. Sequencing was carried out using peripheral blood. The source of these receptors is a man aged 50 to 59 with acute or convalescent COVID-19.

This clone turned up a few times. The genes are TRBV5-8 and TRBJ1-3; 7 positions match TRBD1. The ends lost 4 bases at V and 1 base at J; junction bases unmatched: 5. CDR1 and CDR2 (germline): SGHTS, YDEGEE. CDR3 size: 15 residues. DNA of the CDR3: TGTGCCAGCAGCCAGTGGACAGGTTCTGGAAACACCATATATTTT. Translated: CASSQWTGSGNTIYF.

The chain links TRBV10-2 to TRBJ2-7; 10 bases fit TRBD1. V lost 5 bases, J lost 6 bases, and 4 bases stayed unmatched. This CDR3 comprises 13 residues. Germline V lookup: CDR1 WSHSY, CDR2 SAAADI. CDR3 coding DNA: TGCGCCAGCAGTCCGACAGGGGGCCCCGAGCAGTACGTC. Translating it yields CASSPTGGPEQYV.

As concerns this clone: Different DNA sequences within this sample yield the same CDR3. The V call is TRBV3-1 (or the pseudogene TRBV3-2), the J call TRBJ2-5; D remains ambiguous. The germline V and J ends were trimmed by 1 base and 3 bases, with 6 bases remaining between them. The germline V gene has CDR1 LGHDT and CDR2 YNNKEL (reference sequence). The CDR3 has 13 residues. This CDR3 reads CASSQGLEETQYF. For the CDR3, the DNA is TGTGCCAGCAGCCAAGGATTAGAAGAGACCCAGTACTTC.

This chain links TRBV15 with TRBJ2-7; 8 bases are shared with TRBD1. The CDR3 contains 15 residues. In germline, CDR1 is LNHNV, CDR2 YYDKDF (reference sequence). Losses at the gene ends were 4 bases for V and 0 bases for J; bases not matched to a gene: 5. The CDR3: CATSKDRASSYEQYF. The CDR3 DNA follows: TGTGCCACCAGCAAGGACAGGGCGAGCTCCTACGAGCAGTACTTC.

The chain is built from TRBV7-8 and TRBJ1-1, with TRBD1 identical over 7 bases. V lost 4 bases, J lost 3 bases, and 5 bases stayed unmatched. The germline V gene encodes CDR1 SGHVS and CDR2 FQNEAQ. This CDR3 is 14 amino acids long. The CDR3 region is CASSWRQGDTEAFF. DNA for the CDR3: TGTGCCAGCAGCTGGAGACAGGGCGACACTGAAGCTTTCTTT.

The J gene is TRBJ2-7, the V gene TRBV3-1 (or the pseudogene TRBV3-2); TRBD2 agrees at 10 bases. Germline trimming cut 3 bases from V and 7 bases from J; bases unmatched to any gene: 0. The CDR3 runs to 12 residues. Per the germline V gene, CDR1 is LGHDT and CDR2 is YNNKEL (reference sequence). CDR3 amino acids: CASSQTSGEQYF. CDR3 nucleotide sequence: TGTGCCAGCAGCCAGACTAGCGGGGAGCAGTACTTC.

The chain joins TRBV6-5 to TRBJ2-5; tentative D call: TRBD2 (5 bases). The V gene lost 7 bases and the J gene lost 3 bases, with 18 bases spanning the gap. This CDR3 is built from 15 residues. The germline CDR1 and CDR2 sequences are MNHEY and SVGAGI. CDR3 bases: TGTGCCAGCACTGGAGAGGGTAGTAGCGAAGAGACCCAGTACTTC. Encoded protein: CASTGEGSSEETQYF.

This CDR3 is CASSPGGQGGKLFF. The CDR3 nucleotides are TGTGCCAGCTCACCTGGGGGACAGGGAGGAAAACTGTTTTTT. The gene calls are TRBV18 and TRBJ1-4; TRBD1 matches at 9 bases. J gave up 10 bases and V 3 bases, and 6 bases lay outside the gene matches. The CDR3 length is 14 residues. In germline, CDR1 is KGHSH, CDR2 LQKENI.

The chain links TRBV15 to TRBJ1-2; 7 nucleotides agree with TRBD1. The germline CDR1 and CDR2 sequences are LNHNV and YYDKDF (reference sequence). The CDR3 has 13 residues. Trimming removed 5 bases from V and 5 bases from J; junction bases left unmatched: 5. The CDR3: CATSPGTAYGYTF. The DNA of the CDR3 is TGTGCCACCAGCCCGGGGACAGCTTATGGCTACACCTTC.

The chain joins TRBV6-6 to TRBJ1-6; no reliable D call. Germline CDR1 reads MNHNY; CDR2 reads SVGAGI (reference sequence). Trimming took off 2 bases at V and 10 bases at J, with 12 bases between the two ends. The CDR3 loop spans 14 amino acids. In DNA, the CDR3 is TGTGCCAGCAGTTACCGAGGATATGAGTCACCCCTCCACTTT. Residues: CASSYRGYESPLHF.

The chain couples TRBV5-6 to TRBJ2-1; D uncertain. Trimming took 5 bases from V and 6 from J, leaving 6 bases between them. The CDR3 runs to 11 residues. Germline V CDR1 and CDR2: SGHDT, YYEEEE. CDR3 protein: CASRWSNEQFF. CDR3 DNA sequence: TGTGCCAGCAGATGGAGCAATGAGCAGTTCTTC. Full variable domain (missing parts from reference TRBV5-6 and TRBJ2-1): DAGVTQSPTHLIKTRGQQVTLRCSPKSGHDTVSWYQQALGQGPQFIFQYYEEEERQRGNFPDRFSGHQFPNYSSELNVNALLLGDSALYLCASRWSNEQFFGPGTRLTVL.

This clone was recorded once. The chain has TRBV18 and TRBJ1-1; TRBD1 aligns across 8 bases. Germline V gene sequence: CDR1 KGHSH, CDR2 LQKENI. The CDR3 sequence is 13 residues long. Trimming took 3 bases from V and 7 from J; bases not matched to a gene: 4. CDR3 loop: CASSPQGAIEAFF. The CDR3 DNA sequence: TGTGCCAGCTCACCGCAGGGGGCGATTGAAGCTTTCTTT. Full variable domain (outside the CDR3, taken from reference TRBV18 and TRBJ1-1): NAGVMQNPRHLVRRRGQEARLRCSPMKGHSHVYWYRQLPEEGLKFMVYLQKENIIDESGMPKERFSAEFPKEGPSILRIQQVVRGDSAAYFCASSPQGAIEAFFGQGTRLTVV.

The gene calls are TRBV19 and TRBJ2-3, with a tentative D call TRBD2 (5 bases). V was shortened by 6 bases and J by 0 bases, with 13 bases between the two germline ends. The CDR3 contains 15 residues. Germline V gene sequence: CDR1 LNHDA, CDR2 SQIVND (reference sequence). The DNA for the CDR3 is TGTGCCAGTAGCCGAGGCGAGGGCAGCACAGATACGCAGTATTTT. Its translation: CASSRGEGSTDTQYF.